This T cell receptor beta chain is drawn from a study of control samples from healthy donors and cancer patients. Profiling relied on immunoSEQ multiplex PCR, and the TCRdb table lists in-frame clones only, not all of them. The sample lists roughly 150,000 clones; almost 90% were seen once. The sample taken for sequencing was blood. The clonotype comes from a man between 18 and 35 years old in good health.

The CDR3 sequence is CASSVDPGPQFF. Here the CDR3 DNA reads TGTGCCAGCAGCGTAGACCCGGGACCGCAGTTCTTC. The chain couples TRBV9 to TRBJ2-1; D could derive from TRBD1 or TRBD2 (5 bases each). Trimming took 0 bases from V and 12 from J, leaving 10 bases between them. Germline V gene data show CDR1 as SGDLS and CDR2 as YYNGEE. CDR3 size: 12 residues. The full variable domain, completed using reference TRBV9 and TRBJ2-1, is DSGVTQTPKHLITATGQRVTLRCSPRSGDLSVYWYQQSLDQGLQFLIQYYNGEERAKGNILERFSAQQFPDLHSELNLSSLELGDSALYFCASSVDPGPQFFGPGTRLTVL.